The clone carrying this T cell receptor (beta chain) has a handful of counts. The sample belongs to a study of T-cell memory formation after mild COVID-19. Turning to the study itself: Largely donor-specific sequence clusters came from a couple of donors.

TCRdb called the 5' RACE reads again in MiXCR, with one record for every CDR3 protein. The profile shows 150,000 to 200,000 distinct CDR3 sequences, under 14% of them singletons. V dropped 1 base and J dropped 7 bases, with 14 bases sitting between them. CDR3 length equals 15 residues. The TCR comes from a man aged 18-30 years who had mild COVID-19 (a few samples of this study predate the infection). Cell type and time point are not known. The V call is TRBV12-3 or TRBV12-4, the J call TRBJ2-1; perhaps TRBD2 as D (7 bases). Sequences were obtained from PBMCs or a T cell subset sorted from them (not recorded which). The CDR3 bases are TGTGCCAGCAGTTTAGGCGGGGGCCGGTGGAATGAGCAGTTCTTC. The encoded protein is CASSLGGGRWNEQFF.